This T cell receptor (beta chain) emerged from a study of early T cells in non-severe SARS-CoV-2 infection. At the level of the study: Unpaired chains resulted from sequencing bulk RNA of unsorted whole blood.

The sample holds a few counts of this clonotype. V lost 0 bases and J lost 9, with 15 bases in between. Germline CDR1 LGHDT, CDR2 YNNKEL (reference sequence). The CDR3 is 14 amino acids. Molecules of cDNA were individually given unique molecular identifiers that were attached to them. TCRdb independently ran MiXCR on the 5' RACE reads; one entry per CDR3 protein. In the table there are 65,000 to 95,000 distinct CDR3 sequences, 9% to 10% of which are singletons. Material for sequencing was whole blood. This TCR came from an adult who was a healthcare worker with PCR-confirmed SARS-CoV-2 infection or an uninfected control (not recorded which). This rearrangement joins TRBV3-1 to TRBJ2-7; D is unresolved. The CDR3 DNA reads TGTGCCAGCAGCCAAGATCCGGCCCCGCGGCGGCAGTACTTC. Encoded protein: CASSQDPAPRRQYF.